The present entry profiles one T cell receptor beta chain with its context. As yet, its antigen is unknown. The data originate from a study of post-analysis software for immune sequencing data. Tagging with unique molecular identifiers was a feature of the TCR beta cDNA libraries. There were roughly 0.95 to 11 million T cells, and about 540,000 cDNA molecules came from them. One entry per CDR3 protein results from TCRdb running MiXCR on the PCR reads. The table lists about 560,000 distinct CDR3 sequences, about 40% of them singletons. Study observations and caveats: Normalized Chao1 diversity in multiple sclerosis patients fell significantly below that of controls. About 5 TRBV segments (TRBV5-6, TRBV5-1 and TRBV20-1 among them) occurred more frequently in patients than in controls.

CDR1 is SGHRS and CDR2 is YFSETQ in the germline V gene. The CDR3 has 16 residues. V lost 0 bases and J lost 0, with 11 bases in between. This TCR derives from a girl between 10 and 17 years old with multiple sclerosis. J is TRBJ2-3 and V is TRBV5-1; weak D call: TRBD2 (5 bases). Sequenced: blood. The CDR3 sequence: CASSLAGGMSTDTQYF. The CDR3 bases are TGCGCCAGCAGCTTGGCAGGAGGCATGAGCACAGATACGCAGTATTTT.